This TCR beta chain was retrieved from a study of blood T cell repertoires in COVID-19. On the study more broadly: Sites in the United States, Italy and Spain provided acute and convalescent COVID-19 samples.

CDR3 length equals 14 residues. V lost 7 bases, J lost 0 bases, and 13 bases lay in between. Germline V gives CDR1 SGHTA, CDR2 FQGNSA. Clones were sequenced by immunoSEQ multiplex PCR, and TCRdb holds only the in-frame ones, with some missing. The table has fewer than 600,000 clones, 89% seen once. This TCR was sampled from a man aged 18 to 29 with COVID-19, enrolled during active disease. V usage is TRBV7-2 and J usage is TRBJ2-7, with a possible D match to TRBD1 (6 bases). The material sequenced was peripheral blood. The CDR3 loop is CASTARDTSYEQYF. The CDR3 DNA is TGTGCCAGCACCGCCCGGGACACCTCCTACGAGCAGTACTTC.